The subject of this entry is one T cell receptor (beta chain). Profiling relied on immunoSEQ multiplex PCR, and the TCRdb table lists in-frame clones only, not all of them. Counted here are roughly 7,100 clones, approximately 79% occurring once; the ten biggest clones make up approximately 0.54%. Indicated time point: 2015-2016 season, 7 days after influenza vaccination. This sample was taken from a study of follicular helper T cells after annual influenza vaccination. The V end was cut by 1 base, the J end by 2 bases, with 9 bases between. The CDR3 is 14 amino acids. Germline values: CDR1 SGHNT, CDR2 YENEEA.

Here the sequenced sample was CXCR5- memory CD4+ T cells sorted from blood, taken 7 days after influenza vaccination. The chain combines TRBV11-3 with TRBJ2-7, with TRBD2 as a possible D gene (5 bases). This TCR derives from an adult who received the influenza vaccine. The CDR3 nucleotides read TGTGCCAGCAGCTTAGTCGGGATTCCCTACGAGCAGTACTTC. Encoded protein: CASSLVGIPYEQYF.